Each of the 22 T cell receptor beta chains below was sequenced from the same sample in a study of response to subunit inactivated influenza vaccine. TCRdb redid the calling of the RT-PCR reads with MiXCR, one entry per CDR3 protein. The table has about 650,000 distinct CDR3 sequences, roughly 15% seen once. The sample was PBMCs from blood, taken less than 15 days before vaccination. These receptors were obtained from a man aged 45-60 years who received an inactivated influenza vaccine.

The V and J genes are TRBV3-1 and TRBJ2-3, with 7 bases identical to TRBD2. The CDR3 contains 16 residues. CDR1 LGHDT and CDR2 YNNKEL come from the germline V gene (reference sequence). The V gene end was trimmed by 3 bases and the J gene end by 3 bases; junction bases not matched to a gene: 9. The CDR3, as DNA: TGTGCCAGCAGCCAGAACACCGGGAGGCTTACAGATACGCAGTATTTT. Translated, it gives CASSQNTGRLTDTQYF.

This clonotype was observed a few times. The rearrangement links TRBV19 to TRBJ1-2; 7 nucleotides match TRBD1. The CDR3 has 13 residues. Germline trimming cut 4 bases from V and 4 bases from J; bases unmatched to any gene: 3. Germline CDR1 and CDR2: LNHDA and SQIVND (reference sequence). The CDR3 sequence is CASSRGQSYGYTF. The CDR3 DNA reads TGTGCCAGTAGTAGGGGACAGTCCTATGGCTACACCTTC.

The genes are TRBV6-2 or TRBV6-3 and TRBJ1-3; 8 bases map to TRBD1. CDR3 length equals 15 residues. Losses at the gene ends were 6 bases for V and 1 base for J; bases not matched to a gene: 5. Germline V gives CDR1 MNHEY, CDR2 SVGEGT. CDR3 nucleotide sequence: TGTGCCAGCAGACGGACAGGGTCGTCTGGAAACACCATATATTTT. It encodes CASRRTGSSGNTIYF.

This clonotype occurred a few times. The chain links TRBV27 to TRBJ2-1; D is unresolved. Looked up from germline, CDR1 is MNHEY and CDR2 is SMNVEV (reference sequence). This CDR3 is built from 15 residues. V was shortened by 2 bases and J by 2 bases, with 10 bases between the two germline ends. This CDR3 reads CASSLEDGTYNEQFF. The CDR3 nucleotides read TGTGCCAGCAGTTTAGAGGACGGAACCTACAATGAGCAGTTCTTC.

There are a few counts of this clonotype. This chain connects TRBV7-2 to TRBJ1-2; D is possibly TRBD1 (5 bases). The CDR3 consists of 15 residues. Looked up from germline, CDR1 is SGHTA and CDR2 is FQGNSA. The V end was cut by 1 base, the J end by 3 bases, with 12 bases between. For the CDR3, the DNA is TGTGCCAGCAGCTTAGGGAGCAGGGTTTACTATGGCTACACCTTC. Its protein is CASSLGSRVYYGYTF.

This chain uses TRBV7-9 with TRBJ1-1; D remains unclear. Germline V gene lookup returns CDR1 SEHNR and CDR2 FQNEAQ (reference sequence). The length of the CDR3 is 14 residues. The ends were cut back, 2 bases at V and 7 bases at J, with 14 bases in the middle. CDR3 region: CASSLSTGLGEAFF. DNA of the CDR3: TGTGCCAGCAGCTTATCGACGGGCTTGGGTGAAGCTTTCTTT.

This clonotype was seen ten or more times. The gene calls are TRBV29-1 and TRBJ1-2; 7 bases fit TRBD1. This CDR3 spans 13 amino acids. After removal of 6 bases from V and 5 bases from J, the junction contained 9 bases not matched to a gene. The germline V gene has CDR1 SQVTM and CDR2 ANQGSEA. The CDR3 nucleotides read TGCAGCGTCTCTGGCGACAGGGTGTATGGCTACACCTTC. Its protein product is CSVSGDRVYGYTF.

The chain couples TRBV7-2 to TRBJ2-2; 8 bases are a match to TRBD1. In germline, CDR1 is SGHTA, CDR2 FQGNSA. The CDR3 is made up of 17 amino acids. Trimming removed 5 bases from V and 7 bases from J; junction bases left unmatched: 15. The CDR3 DNA reads TGTGCCAGCAGCCTCCAGGGGGCAGGGGGCTCTGGCGGGGAGCTGTTTTTT. The encoded protein is CASSLQGAGGSGGELFF.

This chain uses TRBV30 with TRBJ1-1; perhaps TRBD1 as D (6 bases). Germline V lookup: CDR1 GTSNPN, CDR2 SVGIG (reference sequence). Trimming took 4 bases from V and 0 from J, leaving 9 bases between them. This CDR3 contains 13 residues. Here the CDR3 reads CAWKRGMNTEAFF. In DNA form, the CDR3 reads TGTGCCTGGAAAAGGGGGATGAACACTGAAGCTTTCTTT.

This sequence joins TRBV20-1 and TRBJ2-5; 9 bases match TRBD2. J gave up 7 bases and V 6 bases, and 9 bases lay outside the gene matches. CDR1 DFQATT and CDR2 SNEGSKA come from the germline V gene (reference sequence). CDR3 length: 13 residues. The CDR3 bases are TGCAGTGCAACCGGGACTAGCCGTTGGACCCAGTACTTC. This encodes CSATGTSRWTQYF.

A few counts support this clonotype. The chain combines TRBV7-9 with TRBJ1-2; D uncertain. V lost 3 bases and J lost 8, with 19 bases in between. This CDR3 comprises 15 residues. Germline V gives CDR1 SEHNR, CDR2 FQNEAQ (reference sequence). The CDR3 spells CASSFSEMAARGYTF. CDR3 nucleotide sequence: TGTGCCAGCAGCTTTAGTGAAATGGCAGCCAGGGGCTACACCTTC.

The sample holds a few counts of this clonotype. The V and J genes are TRBV11-2 and TRBJ2-5; 10 nucleotides line up with TRBD1. Germline V CDR1 and CDR2: SGHAT, FQNNGV. Trimming at V came to 6 bases and at J to 7 bases, leaving 8 bases not matched to a gene. The CDR3 length is 14 residues. This CDR3 reads CASRRGTGEGTQYF. DNA for the CDR3: TGTGCCAGCAGACGAGGGACAGGGGAGGGGACCCAGTACTTC.

This clonotype has a handful of counts. The V and J genes are TRBV10-3 and TRBJ2-3; D is perhaps TRBD2 (6 bases). The CDR3 covers 13 residues. In germline, CDR1 is ENHRY, CDR2 SYGVKD. V was pared by 0 bases and J by 7 bases, with 8 bases between. CDR3 residues: CAISESSGNTQYF. The CDR3 DNA reads as TGTGCCATCAGTGAGTCTAGCGGTAATACGCAGTATTTT.

There are a few counts of this clonotype. The rearrangement uses TRBV7-8 and TRBJ2-1; 14 nucleotides align to TRBD2. Germline V gene sequence: CDR1 SGHVS, CDR2 FQNEAQ. The CDR3 contains 15 residues. The V segment lost 9 bases and the J segment 9 bases; nucleotides outside the gene matches: 10. In nucleotides, the CDR3 is TGTGCCAGTTCCCCTGGGACTAGCGGGAGTATTGAGCAGTTCTTC. Protein sequence: CASSPGTSGSIEQFF.

This clonotype was seen a few times. This rearrangement joins TRBV11-3 to TRBJ2-7; D uncertain. This CDR3 is built from 13 residues. V lost 5 bases and J lost 3, with 11 bases in between. Germline CDR1 and CDR2: SGHNT and YENEEA. The CDR3 is CASSAPPDYEQYF. The CDR3 DNA is TGTGCCAGCAGCGCGCCCCCAGACTACGAGCAGTACTTC.

The CDR3 DNA reads TGTGCCAGCAGAGCCGGAAGGGTCGGCAATCAGCCCCAGCATTTT. It is translated as CASRAGRVGNQPQHF. The V call is TRBV6-1, the J call TRBJ1-5; D is ambiguous. CDR1 and CDR2 (germline): MNHNS, SASEGT. V lost 6 bases and J lost 2, with 14 bases in between. CDR3 length: 15 residues.

The J gene is TRBJ1-1, the V gene TRBV13; TRBD1 might be the D (5 bases). The CDR3 runs 17 residues. V lost 5 bases to trimming and J lost 5 bases, with 24 bases between them. Germline CDR1 and CDR2: PRHDT and FYEKMQ (reference sequence). The DNA for the CDR3 is TGTGCCAGCAGCACCCCGGTAGGACTGGGGGTGGGGACTGAAGCTTTCTTT. Its protein is CASSTPVGLGVGTEAFF.

This clonotype was detected ten times or more. J is TRBJ1-1 and V is TRBV4-3, with D maybe TRBD1 (5 bases). This CDR3 contains 13 residues. Trimming cost V 0 bases and J 7 bases, with 9 bases left between them. Germline values: CDR1 LGHNA, CDR2 YSLEER. CDR3 DNA sequence: TGCGCCAGCAGCCAAGATAGGGACGTTGAAGCTTTCTTT. It yields the protein CASSQDRDVEAFF.

A few counts support this clonotype. The gene calls are TRBV9 and TRBJ2-1; 7 nucleotides align to TRBD1. The CDR3 is made up of 15 amino acids. With V trimmed by 4 bases and J by 4 bases, 8 bases remained unmatched. The germline CDR1 and CDR2 sequences are SGDLS and YYNGEE. CDR3 sequence (DNA): TGTGCCAGCAGCTCTCGACAGGGCCCTTACAATGAGCAGTTCTTC. It codes for CASSSRQGPYNEQFF.

This clonotype was counted only a few times. The J gene is TRBJ2-2, the V gene TRBV28; 9 bases align to TRBD2. CDR3 size: 18 residues. J was trimmed by 4 bases and V by 6 bases; bases with no gene match: 15. CDR1 is MDHEN, CDR2 SYDVKM, per germline. The CDR3 protein is CASRSLSREGPGTGELFF. CDR3 nucleotide sequence: TGTGCCAGCAGGTCTTTGTCGCGGGAGGGCCCGGGCACCGGGGAGCTGTTTTTT.

This clonotype was seen a handful of times. V is TRBV5-1 and J is TRBJ1-2; D is unclear. The germline CDR1 and CDR2 sequences are SGHRS and YFSETQ. The CDR3 contains 12 residues. The V end was cut by 5 bases, the J end by 4 bases, with 9 bases between. In nucleotides, the CDR3 is TGCGCCAGCAGATCGGGCAGCTATGGCTACACCTTC. Protein sequence: CASRSGSYGYTF.

This clonotype showed up many times. This chain connects TRBV7-2 to TRBJ2-1; D gene ambiguous. With 5 bases removed from V and 6 bases from J, the gap between germline ends came to 8 bases. The length of the CDR3 is 12 residues. CDR1 and CDR2 from the germline V gene are SGHTA and FQGNSA. This CDR3 is CASSPWPNEQFF. In nucleotides, the CDR3 is TGTGCCAGCAGCCCATGGCCCAATGAGCAGTTCTTC.